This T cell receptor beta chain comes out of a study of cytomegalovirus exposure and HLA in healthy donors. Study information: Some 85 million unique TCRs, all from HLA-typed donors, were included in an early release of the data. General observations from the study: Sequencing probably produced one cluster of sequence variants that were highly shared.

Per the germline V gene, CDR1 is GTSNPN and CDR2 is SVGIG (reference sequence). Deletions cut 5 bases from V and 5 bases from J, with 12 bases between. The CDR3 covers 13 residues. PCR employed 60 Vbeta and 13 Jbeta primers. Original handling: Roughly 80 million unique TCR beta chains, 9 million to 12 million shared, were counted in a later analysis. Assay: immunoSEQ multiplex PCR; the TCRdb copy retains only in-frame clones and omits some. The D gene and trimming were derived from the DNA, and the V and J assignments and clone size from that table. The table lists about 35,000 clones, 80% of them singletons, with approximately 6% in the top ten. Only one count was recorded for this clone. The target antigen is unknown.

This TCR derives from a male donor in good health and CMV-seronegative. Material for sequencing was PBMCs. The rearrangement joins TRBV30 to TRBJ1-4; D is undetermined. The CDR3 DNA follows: TGTGCCTGGGGAGGACGGCTGAATGAAAAACTGTTTTTT. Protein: CAWGGRLNEKLFF.